Following are 26 T cell receptor beta chains from one sample sequenced in a study of blood T cell repertoires in COVID-19 (dated by TCRdb to the early 2020s). The library came from the immunoSEQ multiplex PCR assay. Entries here come from immuneACCESS through TCRdb and include only in-frame sequences with V and J called. Some clones fail to appear in such tables; in the studies checked, an unresolved V gene covers under half of the shortfall, and the cause of the remainder is unknown. The sample has tens of thousands of clones on record, around three quarters of them singletons. 15% of the sample is held by the ten biggest clonotypes. Sequenced: peripheral blood. All receptors come from a human donor in a cohort sampled during active COVID-19.

The chain employs TRBV5-4 and TRBJ2-5, with 7 nucleotides matching TRBD1. Germline V gene lookup returns CDR1 SGHNT and CDR2 YYREEE (reference sequence). CDR3 length: 16 residues. With 0 bases clipped from V and 5 bases from J, the junction kept 10 bases outside the gene matches. The CDR3 loop reads CASSLAPGQVRETQYF. DNA of the CDR3: TGTGCCAGCAGCTTGGCCCCAGGACAGGTTCGGGAGACCCAGTACTTC. Full variable domain (rest looked up from reference TRBV5-4 and TRBJ2-5): ETGVTQSPTHLIKTRGQQVTLRCSSQSGHNTVSWYQQALGQGPQFIFQYYREEENGRGNFPPRFSGLQFPNYSSELNVNALELDDSALYLCASSLAPGQVRETQYFGPGTRLLVL.

The chain uses TRBV5-4 and TRBJ2-3; a possible D gene is TRBD2 (6 bases). The germline V and J ends were trimmed by 0 bases and 2 bases, with 7 bases remaining between them. This CDR3 comprises 14 residues. CDR1 and CDR2 (germline): SGHNT, YYREEE (reference sequence). For the CDR3, the DNA is TGTGCCAGCAGCTTGGGGACTAACACAGATACGCAGTATTTT. Its protein product is CASSLGTNTDTQYF.

This clone occurred a few times. V is TRBV19 and J is TRBJ2-2; unclear D gene. The CDR3 length is 14 residues. The germline V gene encodes CDR1 LNHDA and CDR2 SQIVND (reference sequence). The V end lost 3 bases, the J end lost 4 bases, and 9 bases lay between the germline ends. The CDR3 reads CASSIQKSTGELFF. CDR3 sequence (DNA): TGTGCCAGTAGTATCCAAAAATCCACCGGGGAGCTGTTTTTT.

This clone was found once. The V gene is TRBV18, the J gene TRBJ1-4; TRBD1 agrees at 8 bases. V was pared by 3 bases and J by 8 bases, with 5 bases of the junction left unmatched. Germline V gene lookup returns CDR1 KGHSH and CDR2 LQKENI. The CDR3 runs 14 residues. The CDR3 DNA follows: TGTGCCAGCTCACCGCGAGGGACAGGAGAAAAACTGTTTTTT. The encoded protein is CASSPRGTGEKLFF.

The CDR3: CASSPLTSATNEKLFF. DNA for the CDR3: TGTGCCAGCAGCCCATTGACAAGTGCAACTAATGAAAAACTGTTTTTT. The chain employs TRBV7-9 and TRBJ1-4; no firm D call. CDR1 SEHNR and CDR2 FQNEAQ come from the germline V gene (reference sequence). The CDR3 extends over 16 amino acids. Trimming pared 5 bases from V and 0 bases from J, leaving 13 bases between.

The chain is built from TRBV5-6 and TRBJ1-1; D gene uncertain. The V gene lost 2 bases and the J gene lost 5 bases, with 16 bases spanning the gap. The V gene's germline CDR1 is SGHDT and CDR2 YYEEEE. The CDR3 extends over 15 amino acids. CDR3 nucleotides: TGTGCCAGCAGCTTCGGCGGGGTAGGTGGTACTGAAGCTTTCTTT. It translates to CASSFGGVGGTEAFF.

The V gene is TRBV18, the J gene TRBJ1-1; unclear D gene. The V end was cut by 6 bases, the J end by 0 bases, with 14 bases between. This CDR3 is built from 15 residues. Germline CDR1 and CDR2: KGHSH and LQKENI. The CDR3 DNA reads as TGTGCCAGCTCCCCAATTCAGGCGCTGAACACTGAAGCTTTCTTT. It encodes CASSPIQALNTEAFF.

The V call is TRBV6-6, the J call TRBJ2-7; 8 bases fit TRBD1. The CDR3 consists of 16 residues. Germline trimming cut 3 bases from V and 2 bases from J; bases unmatched to any gene: 9. The germline V gene encodes CDR1 MNHNY and CDR2 SVGAGI (reference sequence). The CDR3 spells CASSYTGQGGTYEQYF. CDR3 bases: TGTGCCAGCAGTTATACCGGACAGGGCGGCACCTACGAGCAGTACTTC.

The chain couples TRBV27 to TRBJ1-1, with TRBD1 matching 11 bases. Germline lookup yields CDR1 MNHEY and CDR2 SMNVEV (reference sequence). The CDR3 has 16 residues. V was pared by 3 bases and J by 5 bases, with 8 bases of the junction left unmatched. CDR3 loop: CASSLRGTGGETEAFF. The DNA of the CDR3 is TGTGCCAGCAGTTTGCGAGGGACAGGGGGAGAAACTGAAGCTTTCTTT.

The CDR3 DNA sequence: TGTGCCAGCAGCATACCCCTCGGGGCTAGCGGAACCAGCACAGATACGCAGTATTTT. Its translation is CASSIPLGASGTSTDTQYF. V usage is TRBV5-4 and J usage is TRBJ2-3, with 7 bases matching TRBD2. Trimming at V came to 4 bases and at J to 0 bases, leaving 17 bases not matched to a gene. CDR3 size: 19 residues. The V gene's germline CDR1 is SGHNT and CDR2 YYREEE (reference sequence).

V gene TRBV3-1 (or the pseudogene TRBV3-2) combines with J gene TRBJ2-7, with 9 nucleotides matching TRBD2. Per germline, CDR1 LGHDT and CDR2 YNNKEL (reference sequence). The CDR3 covers 16 residues. The V and J ends lost 4 bases and 1 base, in that order; junction bases with no gene match: 8. The CDR3 region is CASSLQGLAASYEQYF. As DNA, the CDR3 is TGTGCCAGCAGCCTACAGGGACTAGCCGCTTCCTACGAGCAGTACTTC.

The gene calls are TRBV24-1 and TRBJ2-6; D unresolved. V lost 1 base to trimming and J lost 0 bases, with 6 bases between them. The CDR3 contains 16 residues. Germline-derived CDR1 and CDR2 are KGHDR and SFDVKD. CDR3 DNA: TGTGCCACCAGTGATTTTACCAGCTCTGGGGCCAACGTCCTGACTTTC. As protein: CATSDFTSSGANVLTF.

V gene TRBV4-3 combines with J gene TRBJ1-1; D may be TRBD1 (5 bases). Germline CDR1 reads LGHNA; CDR2 reads YSLEER. The CDR3 totals 14 residues. The V end was cut by 0 bases, the J end by 8 bases, with 13 bases between. The CDR3 DNA follows: TGCGCCAGCAGCCAAGATGGGGGGGTACGGGAAGCTTTCTTT. It yields the protein CASSQDGGVREAFF.

The V call is TRBV15, the J call TRBJ2-1; 8 positions match TRBD1. The CDR3 has 15 amino acids. In germline, CDR1 is LNHNV, CDR2 YYDKDF (reference sequence). Trimming at V came to 4 bases and at J to 5 bases, leaving 7 bases not matched to a gene. The CDR3 loop reads CATSTTGTGDNEQFF. CDR3 sequence (DNA): TGTGCCACCAGCACCACCGGGACAGGCGACAATGAGCAGTTCTTC.

J is TRBJ1-1 and V is TRBV30, with 9 bases fitting TRBD1. The CDR3 has 16 amino acids. V trimming: 3 bases; J trimming: 4 bases; junction bases outside the gene matches: 12. Germline CDR1 and CDR2: GTSNPN and SVGIG (reference sequence). Written as DNA, the CDR3 is TGTGCCTGGAGCTCCGGGACAGGGAGAATCGGCACTGAAGCTTTCTTT. Translation gives CAWSSGTGRIGTEAFF.

This chain joins TRBV10-3 and TRBJ2-7; weak D call: TRBD1 (6 bases). Trimming took off 0 bases at V and 6 bases at J, with 15 bases between the two ends. The CDR3 loop spans 15 amino acids. The V gene's germline CDR1 is ENHRY and CDR2 SYGVKD. DNA for the CDR3: TGTGCCATCAGTGAGTCCAGGGGAGTGGCGGTCGAGCAGTACTTC. This encodes CAISESRGVAVEQYF.

This chain uses TRBV5-1 with TRBJ2-5; 14 nucleotides agree with TRBD2. CDR1 is SGHRS and CDR2 is YFSETQ in the germline V gene. The CDR3 totals 17 residues. The J segment lost 4 bases and the V segment lost 0 bases, leaving 5 bases of the junction unmatched. CDR3 residues: CASSLGGLAGVGETQYF. The CDR3 nucleotides are TGCGCCAGCAGCTTGGGGGGACTAGCGGGAGTAGGAGAGACCCAGTACTTC.

The chain couples TRBV30 to TRBJ2-3; no firm D call. The germline V gene has CDR1 GTSNPN and CDR2 SVGIG (reference sequence). V lost 4 bases, J lost 6 bases, and 11 bases lay in between. The CDR3 loop spans 12 amino acids. CDR3 region: CAWMTDRDTQYF. DNA for the CDR3: TGTGCCTGGATGACTGACCGCGATACGCAGTATTTT.

V gene TRBV27 combines with J gene TRBJ2-7; 12 positions agree with TRBD2. With V trimmed by 5 bases and J by 9 bases, 11 bases remained unmatched. The CDR3 extends over 15 amino acids. Germline CDR1 and CDR2: MNHEY and SMNVEV (reference sequence). This chain's CDR3 is CASSPSTSGSHWQYF. The CDR3 DNA reads as TGTGCCAGCAGTCCCTCGACTAGCGGGAGTCATTGGCAGTACTTC.

The CDR3 DNA is TGTGCCAGCAGCCCCCGCGGGGGGAGCTACGAGCAGTACTTC. As protein: CASSPRGGSYEQYF. This chain joins TRBV5-4 and TRBJ2-7; 8 bases map to TRBD2. The CDR3 is made up of 14 amino acids. Germline-derived CDR1 and CDR2 are SGHNT and YYREEE (reference sequence). V lost 4 bases, J lost 3 bases, and 6 bases stayed unmatched.

V and J are TRBV18 and TRBJ2-7, with TRBD1 matching over 11 bases. The CDR3 spans 18 residues. CDR1 is KGHSH, CDR2 LQKENI, per germline. With V trimmed by 2 bases and J by 0 bases, 9 bases remained unmatched. CDR3 coding DNA: TGTGCCAGCTCACCAACTCCCGGGGGACAGGGGGTCTCCTACGAGCAGTACTTC. This translates into CASSPTPGGQGVSYEQYF.

This clone was picked up a small number of times. The chain couples TRBV6-1 to TRBJ1-5, with TRBD1 matching over 7 bases. V shed 3 bases, J shed 7 bases, and the junction held 6 bases outside the gene matches. This CDR3 is 14 amino acids long. The V gene's germline CDR1 is MNHNS and CDR2 SASEGT. DNA for the CDR3: TGTGCCAGCAGTGATCAGGGGGTCGGGCAGCCCCAGCATTTT. Its protein is CASSDQGVGQPQHF.

The V call is TRBV5-4, the J call TRBJ1-4; D unclear. V was trimmed by 0 bases and J by 3 bases, leaving 6 bases between them. Germline V CDR1 and CDR2: SGHNT, YYREEE (reference sequence). The CDR3 has 14 amino acids. This chain's CDR3 is CASSLGSANEKLFF. CDR3 nucleotide sequence: TGTGCCAGCAGCTTGGGTAGCGCTAATGAAAAACTGTTTTTT. Drawing the rest from reference TRBV5-4 and TRBJ1-4, the complete variable domain is ETGVTQSPTHLIKTRGQQVTLRCSSQSGHNTVSWYQQALGQGPQFIFQYYREEENGRGNFPPRFSGLQFPNYSSELNVNALELDDSALYLCASSLGSANEKLFFGSGTQLSVL.

This chain uses TRBV5-6 with TRBJ2-1, with D unclear. Germline assignment: CDR1 SGHDT and CDR2 YYEEEE. Trimming took off 3 bases at V and 4 bases at J, with 14 bases between the two ends. The length of the CDR3 is 15 residues. The CDR3 loop is CASSYLQMTYNEQFF. CDR3 sequence (DNA): TGTGCCAGCAGCTACCTGCAGATGACATACAATGAGCAGTTCTTC.

The V gene is TRBV27, the J gene TRBJ2-6, with D uncertain. Germline V gives CDR1 MNHEY, CDR2 SMNVEV (reference sequence). Between the trimmed V and J ends, which lost 7 bases and 2 bases, there was a span of 6 bases. CDR3 size: 13 residues. In DNA, the CDR3 is TGTGCCAGCACCCCCGCTGGGGCCAACGTCCTGACTTTC. Amino acids: CASTPAGANVLTF.

V is TRBV10-3 and J is TRBJ1-6; possibly TRBD1 for D (6 bases). Per the germline V gene, CDR1 is ENHRY and CDR2 is SYGVKD. Trimming left V 6 bases short and J 8 bases short, with 17 bases between. This CDR3 contains 15 residues. This CDR3 is CAISPQGSKDSPLHF. The CDR3 nucleotides read TGTGCCATCAGCCCACAGGGTAGTAAGGATTCACCCCTCCACTTT.